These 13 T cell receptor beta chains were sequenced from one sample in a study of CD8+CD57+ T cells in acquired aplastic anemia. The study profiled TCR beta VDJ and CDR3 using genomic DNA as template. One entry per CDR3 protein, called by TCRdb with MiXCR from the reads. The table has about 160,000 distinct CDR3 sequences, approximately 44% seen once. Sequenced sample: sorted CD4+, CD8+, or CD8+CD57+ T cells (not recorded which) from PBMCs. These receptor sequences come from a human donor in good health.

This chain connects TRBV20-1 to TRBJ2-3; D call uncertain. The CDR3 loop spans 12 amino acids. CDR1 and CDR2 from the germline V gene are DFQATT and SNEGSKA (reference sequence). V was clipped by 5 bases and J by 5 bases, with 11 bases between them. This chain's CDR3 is CSAEITGDTQYF. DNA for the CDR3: TGCAGTGCTGAAATTACTGGAGATACGCAGTATTTT.

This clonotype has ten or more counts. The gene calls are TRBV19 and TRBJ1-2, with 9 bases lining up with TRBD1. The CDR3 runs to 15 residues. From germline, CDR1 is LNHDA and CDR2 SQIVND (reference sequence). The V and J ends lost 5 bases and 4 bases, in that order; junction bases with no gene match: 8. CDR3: CASSEDRDRAYGYTF. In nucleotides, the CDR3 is TGTGCCAGTAGTGAGGACCGGGACAGGGCCTATGGCTACACCTTC.

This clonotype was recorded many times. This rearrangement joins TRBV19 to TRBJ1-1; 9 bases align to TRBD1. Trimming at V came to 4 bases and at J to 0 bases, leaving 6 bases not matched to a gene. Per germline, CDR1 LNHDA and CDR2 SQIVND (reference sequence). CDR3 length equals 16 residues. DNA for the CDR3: TGTGCCAGTAGTAAGTGGACAGGGGTCATGAACACTGAAGCTTTCTTT. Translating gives CASSKWTGVMNTEAFF.

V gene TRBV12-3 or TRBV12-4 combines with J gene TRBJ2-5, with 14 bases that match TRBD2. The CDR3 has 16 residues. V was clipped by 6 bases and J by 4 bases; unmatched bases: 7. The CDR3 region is CASSQPGLAGGETQYF. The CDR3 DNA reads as TGTGCCAGCAGCCAGCCTGGACTAGCGGGAGGAGAGACCCAGTACTTC.

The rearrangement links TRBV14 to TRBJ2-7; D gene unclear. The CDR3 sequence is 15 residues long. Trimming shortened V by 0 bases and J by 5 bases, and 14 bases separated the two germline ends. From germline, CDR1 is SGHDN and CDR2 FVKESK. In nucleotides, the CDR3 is TGTGCCAGCAGCCAAGAAGTCGGACCAGCGAACGAGCAGTACTTC. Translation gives CASSQEVGPANEQYF.

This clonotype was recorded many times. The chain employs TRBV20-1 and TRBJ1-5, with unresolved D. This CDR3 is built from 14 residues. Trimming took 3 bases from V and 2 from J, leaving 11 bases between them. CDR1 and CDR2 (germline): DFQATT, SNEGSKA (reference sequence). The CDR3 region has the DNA TGCAGTGCTAGCCCCATTTTTGGCAATCAGCCCCAGCATTTT. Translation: CSASPIFGNQPQHF.

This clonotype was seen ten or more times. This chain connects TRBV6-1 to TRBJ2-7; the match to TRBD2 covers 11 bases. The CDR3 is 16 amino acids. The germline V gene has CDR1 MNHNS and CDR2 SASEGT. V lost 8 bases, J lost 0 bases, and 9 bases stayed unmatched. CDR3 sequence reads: CASVGLAGGNSYEQYF. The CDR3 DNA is TGTGCCAGCGTTGGGCTAGCGGGAGGAAACTCCTACGAGCAGTACTTC.

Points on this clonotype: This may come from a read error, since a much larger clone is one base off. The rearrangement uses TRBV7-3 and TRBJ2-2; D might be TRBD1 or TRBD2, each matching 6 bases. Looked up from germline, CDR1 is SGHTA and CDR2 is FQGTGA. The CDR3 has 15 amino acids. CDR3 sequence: CASSLGAGWSGEPFF. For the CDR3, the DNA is TGTGCCAGCAGCCTGGGGGCGGGGTGGTCCGGGGAGCCGTTTTTT.

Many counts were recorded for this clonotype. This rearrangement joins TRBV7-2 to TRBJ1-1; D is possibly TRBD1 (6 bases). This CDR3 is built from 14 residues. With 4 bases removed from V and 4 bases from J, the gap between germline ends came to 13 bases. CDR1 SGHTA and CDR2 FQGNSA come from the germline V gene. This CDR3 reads CASSSRGGGTEAFF. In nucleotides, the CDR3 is TGTGCCAGCAGCTCCAGGGGCGGGGGCACTGAAGCTTTCTTT.

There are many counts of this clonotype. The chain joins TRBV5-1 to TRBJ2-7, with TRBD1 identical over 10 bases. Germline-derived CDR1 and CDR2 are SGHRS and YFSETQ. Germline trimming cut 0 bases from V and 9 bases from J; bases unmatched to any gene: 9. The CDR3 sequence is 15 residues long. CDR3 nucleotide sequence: TGCGCCAGCAGCTTGGCGTCCCGGGACAGGGGATGGCAGTACTTC. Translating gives CASSLASRDRGWQYF.

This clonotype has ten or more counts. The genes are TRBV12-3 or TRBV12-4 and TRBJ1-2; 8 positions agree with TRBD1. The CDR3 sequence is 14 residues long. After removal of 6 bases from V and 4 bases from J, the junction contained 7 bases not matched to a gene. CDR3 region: CASSPGQGGYGYTF. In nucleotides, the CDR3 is TGTGCCAGCAGCCCTGGACAGGGCGGCTATGGCTACACCTTC.

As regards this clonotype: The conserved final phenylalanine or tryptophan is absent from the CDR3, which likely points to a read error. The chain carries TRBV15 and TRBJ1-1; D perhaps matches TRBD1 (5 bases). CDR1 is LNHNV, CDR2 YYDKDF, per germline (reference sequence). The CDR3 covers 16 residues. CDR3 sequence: CATSRSPTVANTEAFL. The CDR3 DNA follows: TGCGCCACCAGCAGATCCCCGACAGTTGCGAACACTGAAGCTTTCCTT.

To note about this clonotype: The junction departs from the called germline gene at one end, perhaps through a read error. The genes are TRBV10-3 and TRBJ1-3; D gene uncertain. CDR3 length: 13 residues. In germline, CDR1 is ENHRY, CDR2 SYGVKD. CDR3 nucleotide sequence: TGTGCCATCAGTGAGACGAGTGGGAACACTATATATTTT. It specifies CAISETSGNTIYF.